Listed below are T cell receptor beta chains from one sample, sequenced in a study of CD8+ T cells in alopecia areata. Using immunoSEQ multiplex PCR, the repertoire was profiled, and TCRdb retains in-frame clones only, with some absent. Found here are 180,000 or so clones, 58% of them singletons; the top ten hold roughly 5%. The sample was CD4+ T cells sorted from blood, taken at week 24, from a patient treated with tofacitinib. These receptors all stem from a human donor with alopecia areata. Each CDR3 is given with its conserved first and last residue. The D gene is left open where the match is weak. The size of a clone is reported for some rows only, either as once, few or many, or as a class for expanded clones.

v_gene	d_gene	j_gene	abundance	CDR3nt	CDR3aa
TRBV29-1	TRBD1	TRBJ2-7	few	TGCAGCGTTGGACGGGACAGGGCGCACGAGCAGTACTTC	CSVGRDRAHEQYF
TRBV29-1	.	TRBJ1-1	.	TGCAGCGTTGATTTTGGACAGCAGAACACTGAAGCTTTCTTC	CSVDFGQQNTEAFF
TRBV20-1	.	TRBJ2-1	.	TGCAGTGCTACCTCCTACAATGAGCAGTTCTTC	CSATSYNEQFF
TRBV5-1	.	TRBJ1-1	.	TGCGCCAGCAGCAAGGGAGTGAACACTGAAGCTTTCTTT	CASSKGVNTEAFF
TRBV11-2	.	TRBJ2-7	.	TGTGCCAGCAGCGTGGACGGGGGCTCCTACGAGCAGTACTTC	CASSVDGGSYEQYF
TRBV29-1	TRBD1	TRBJ2-6	.	TGCAGCGTTGCTTCCGGGACAGGGAGCTCTGGGGCCAACGTCCTGACTTTC	CSVASGTGSSGANVLTF
TRBV28	.	TRBJ1-1	once	TGTGCCAGCAGTTTATGGGACAGAGAAGCTTTCTTT	CASSLWDREAFF
TRBV6-1	.	TRBJ1-5	.	TGTGCCAGCAGTGAAACCCGGGATCAGCCCCAGCATTTT	CASSETRDQPQHF
TRBV4-2	.	TRBJ2-7	.	TGTGCCAGCAGCCAAGATGAGGGAAACACCTACGAGCAGTACTTC	CASSQDEGNTYEQYF
TRBV5-6	TRBD1	TRBJ1-1	.	TGTGCCAGCAGCCAAGGGACAGGGGATTGGGACGCTGAAGCTTTCTTT	CASSQGTGDWDAEAFF
TRBV29-1	TRBD1	TRBJ2-7	.	TGCAGCGCTCGGGGACAGGGAGGCGAGCAGTACTTC	CSARGQGGEQYF
TRBV7-9	TRBD1	TRBJ2-5	.	TGTGCCAGCAGCACAGGGGACCGCGAGGGACAAGAGACCCAGTACTTC	CASSTGDREGQETQYF
TRBV6-5	.	TRBJ2-1	.	TGTGCCAGCAGTTGGGGTAGGGGCAACGAGCAGTTCTTC	CASSWGRGNEQFF
TRBV5-1	TRBD2	TRBJ2-7	.	TGCGCCAGCAGCCCCGGGACTAGCAGCTACGAGCAGTACTTC	CASSPGTSSYEQYF
TRBV7-2	.	TRBJ2-3	many	TGTGCCAGCAGCTCCGGGGAAAGCACAGATACGCAGTATTTT	CASSSGESTDTQYF
TRBV19	.	TRBJ1-1	few	TGTGCCAGCTGTCGGAACACTGAAGCTTTCTTT	CASCRNTEAFF
TRBV30	TRBD2	TRBJ2-3	.	TGTGCCTGGAGTCGTGATCTTAGACTAGCGGTGAGCACAGATACGCAGTATTTT	CAWSRDLRLAVSTDTQYF
TRBV11-2	.	TRBJ2-1	.	TGTGCCAGCAGCTTAGTGGCCGGGAACTACAATGAGCAGTTCTTC	CASSLVAGNYNEQFF
TRBV9	TRBD2	TRBJ2-3	.	TGTGCCAGCAGCGTCCTAGCGGGGGGCGACACAGATACGCAGTATTTT	CASSVLAGGDTDTQYF
TRBV6-1	TRBD2	TRBJ2-7	.	TGTGCCAGCAGTGAAAGCGGGAGGTCTACCTACGAGCAGTACTTC	CASSESGRSTYEQYF
TRBV2	TRBD1	TRBJ1-5	.	TGTGCCAGCAGGAAGGGGGACAGTCAGCCCCAGCATTTT	CASRKGDSQPQHF
TRBV4-3	.	TRBJ1-1	.	TGCGCCAGCAGGGACGGGGGCCTGAACACTGAAGCTTTCTTT	CASRDGGLNTEAFF
TRBV29-1	.	TRBJ2-5	.	TGCAGCGTTGAACGGGGGGAGACCCAGTACTTC	CSVERGETQYF
TRBV4-2	TRBD2	TRBJ2-3	.	TGTGCCAGCAGCCAAGGCCTGACTAGCGGGGGGTCGCGGGATACGCAGTATTTT	CASSQGLTSGGSRDTQYF
TRBV5-4	.	TRBJ2-3	.	TGTGCCAGCAGCTCTAGAGTGTCGACAGATACGCAGTATTTT	CASSSRVSTDTQYF
TRBV6-5	.	TRBJ2-3	few	TGTGCCACCTCTTCGGTGCGGTATAGCACAGATACGCAGTATTTT	CATSSVRYSTDTQYF
TRBV2	.	TRBJ2-7	.	TGTGCCAGCAGTGAATCAACGTTTAGGGAGTACTTC	CASSESTFREYF
TRBV5-6	.	TRBJ1-2	.	TGTGCCAGCAGCTTGGGAGGCCAGCATGGCTACACCTTC	CASSLGGQHGYTF
TRBV7-2	TRBD1	TRBJ1-5	.	TGTGCCAGCAGCTACCGGGACAGAAATCAGCCCCAGCATTTT	CASSYRDRNQPQHF
TRBV2	TRBD1	TRBJ1-1	many	TGTGCCAGCACCGACAGGGAGGGAGCTTTCTTT	CASTDREGAFF
TRBV5-1	.	TRBJ1-1	.	TGCGCCAGCAGCTTGGAGGGGGTCATGAACACTGAAGCTTTCTTT	CASSLEGVMNTEAFF
TRBV6-5	.	TRBJ1-5	.	TGTGCCAGCAGGCAAACGTACAATCAGCCCCAGCATTTT	CASRQTYNQPQHF
TRBV6-1	.	TRBJ1-1	few	TGTGCCAGCAGTGATTTAAAGGGGCGTATGAACACTGAAGCTTTCTTT	CASSDLKGRMNTEAFF
TRBV27	.	TRBJ2-5	.	TGTGCCAGCAGTAGAATGAGGGGGGTTGAGGAGACCCAGTACTTC	CASSRMRGVEETQYF
TRBV28	.	TRBJ2-1	.	TGTGCCAGCAGTCCCGGCAGGAGATACAATGAGCAGTTCTTC	CASSPGRRYNEQFF
TRBV7-9	.	TRBJ2-7	.	TGTGCCAGCAGCTTAGAATCCTACGAGCAGTACTTC	CASSLESYEQYF
TRBV14	.	TRBJ1-1	few	TGTGCCAGCAGCCAAGGCAAACTGGGGGTGACGAGCACTGAAGCTTTCTTT	CASSQGKLGVTSTEAFF
TRBV29-1	.	TRBJ2-3	.	TGCAGCGTTGTAGGGGGGGCTAAAGATACGCAGTATTTT	CSVVGGAKDTQYF
TRBV29-1	TRBD2	TRBJ2-1	few	TGCAGCGTCAGCGGGGGGGCTAACAATGAGCAGTTCTTC	CSVSGGANNEQFF
TRBV30	.	TRBJ1-5	.	TGTGCCTGGAGTGTCGGGAGTAACACCAATCAGCCCCAGCATTTT	CAWSVGSNTNQPQHF
TRBV13	.	TRBJ1-1	few	TGTGCCAGCAGCCAAATTCAAGTGAACACTGAAGCTTTCTTT	CASSQIQVNTEAFF
TRBV23-1	.	TRBJ1-5	.	TGCGCCAGCAGTCAATCGGCACTCCGGACGGGAGATAGCAATCAGCCCCAGCATTTT	CASSQSALRTGDSNQPQHF
TRBV7-9	TRBD1	TRBJ1-1	few	TGTGCCAGCAGCTTCCAGGGGGTCGCTACCACTGAAGCTTTCTTT	CASSFQGVATTEAFF
TRBV7-9	.	TRBJ1-2	few	TGTGCCAGCAGAACCTCATATGGCTACACCTTC	CASRTSYGYTF
TRBV5-1	.	TRBJ2-1	.	TGCGCCAGCAGCTTGGCCTCGTTGCTAAATGAGCAGTTCTTC	CASSLASLLNEQFF
TRBV25-1	TRBD1	TRBJ1-2	.	TGTGCCAGCAGTGCCTACACCTTAACAGGGGGCCGGGGCTACACCTTC	CASSAYTLTGGRGYTF
TRBV9	TRBD1	TRBJ2-2	once	TGTGCCAGCAGTCTAGACAGGGGGGACACCGGGGAGCTGTTTTTT	CASSLDRGDTGELFF
TRBV4-2	TRBD1	TRBJ2-5	.	TGTGCCAGCAGCCGCGGACAGGGGGCGTGGGAGACCCAGTACTTC	CASSRGQGAWETQYF
TRBV7-2	.	TRBJ1-2	.	TGTGCCAGCAGCTTAGAAGGGGCGAGGGGCTACACCTTC	CASSLEGARGYTF
TRBV29-1	TRBD1	TRBJ1-1	few	TGCAGCGGACAGGGTCTAAACACTGAAGCTTTCTTT	CSGQGLNTEAFF
TRBV25-1	.	TRBJ1-2	.	TGTGCCAGCAGTGAATATGTAGTCGGGTCAGTTCGGGGCTACACCTTC	CASSEYVVGSVRGYTF
TRBV9	.	TRBJ2-2	.	TGTGCCCCCGGGGGTAATGGCGGGGAGCTGTTTTTT	CAPGGNGGELFF
TRBV4-1	.	TRBJ2-7	.	TGCGCCAGCAGCCATCCTACAACACGACAGGCCACCTACGAGCAGTACTTC	CASSHPTTRQATYEQYF
TRBV14	.	TRBJ1-2	.	TGTGCCAGCAGCCAAGAAGTGCTGGGGAGGGAGGGCTATGGCTACACCTTC	CASSQEVLGREGYGYTF
TRBV27	.	TRBJ1-3	once	TGTGCCAGCACGACCGTCGGAAACACCATATATTTT	CASTTVGNTIYF
TRBV5-4	.	TRBJ2-1	.	TGTGCCAGCAGCGGTGGCGCGGGAAATAACTACAATGAGCAGTTCTTC	CASSGGAGNNYNEQFF
TRBV30	TRBD1	TRBJ2-1	many	TGTGCCTGGACAGGGGGCAGGGGGCAGTTCTTC	CAWTGGRGQFF
TRBV5-1	.	TRBJ2-7	medium-sized	TGCGCCAGCAGTCAGGACTACGAGCAGTACTTC	CASSQDYEQYF
TRBV11-3	TRBD2	TRBJ2-1	.	TGTGCCAGCAGCCGTCCGACTAGCGGTCCCTACAATGAGCAGTTCTTC	CASSRPTSGPYNEQFF
TRBV2	.	TRBJ1-2	many	TGTGCCAGCAGTCTCGAGCGTGGGGGCCAGGGCTACACCTTC	CASSLERGGQGYTF